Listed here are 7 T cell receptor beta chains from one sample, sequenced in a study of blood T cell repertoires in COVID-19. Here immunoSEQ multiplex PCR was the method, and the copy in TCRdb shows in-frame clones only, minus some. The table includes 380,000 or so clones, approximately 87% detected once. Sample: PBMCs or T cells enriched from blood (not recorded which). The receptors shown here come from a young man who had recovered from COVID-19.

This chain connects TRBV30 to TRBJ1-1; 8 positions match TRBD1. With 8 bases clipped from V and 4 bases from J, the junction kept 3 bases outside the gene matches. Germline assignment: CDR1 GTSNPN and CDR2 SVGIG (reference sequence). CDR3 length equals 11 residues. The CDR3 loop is CANDRGTEAFF. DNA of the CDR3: TGTGCCAACGACAGGGGCACTGAAGCTTTCTTT.

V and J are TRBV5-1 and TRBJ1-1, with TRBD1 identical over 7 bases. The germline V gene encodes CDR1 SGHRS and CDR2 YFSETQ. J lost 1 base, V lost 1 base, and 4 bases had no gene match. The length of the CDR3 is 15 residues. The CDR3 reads CASSLFDRANTEAFF. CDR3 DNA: TGCGCCAGCAGCTTGTTCGACAGGGCGAACACTGAAGCTTTCTTT.

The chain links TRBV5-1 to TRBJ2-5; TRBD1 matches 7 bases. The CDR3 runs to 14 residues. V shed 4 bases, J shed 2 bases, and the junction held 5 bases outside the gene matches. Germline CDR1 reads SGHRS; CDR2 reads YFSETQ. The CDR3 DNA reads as TGCGCCAGCAGCCCCGGACAGGTACAAGAGACCCAGTACTTC. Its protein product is CASSPGQVQETQYF.

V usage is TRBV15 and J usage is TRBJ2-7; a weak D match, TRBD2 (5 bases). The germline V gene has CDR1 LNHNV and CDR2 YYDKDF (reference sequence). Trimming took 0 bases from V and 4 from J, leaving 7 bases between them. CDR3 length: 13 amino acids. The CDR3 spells CATSREGVYEQYF. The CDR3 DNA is TGTGCCACCAGCAGAGAGGGAGTGTACGAGCAGTACTTC.

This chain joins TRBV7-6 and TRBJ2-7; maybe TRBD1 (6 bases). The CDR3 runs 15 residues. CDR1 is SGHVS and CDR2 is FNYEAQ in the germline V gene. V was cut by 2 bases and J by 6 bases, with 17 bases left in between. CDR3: CASSLYTGQSTEQYF. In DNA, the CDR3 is TGTGCCAGCAGCTTATATACCGGACAGAGTACCGAGCAGTACTTC.

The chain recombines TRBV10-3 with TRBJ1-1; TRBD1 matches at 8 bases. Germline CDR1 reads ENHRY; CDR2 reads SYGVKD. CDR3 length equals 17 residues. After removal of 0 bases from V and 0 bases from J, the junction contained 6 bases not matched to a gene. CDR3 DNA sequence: TGTGCCATCAGTGAGTCGGCAGGGGGCGGAGTGAACACTGAAGCTTTCTTT. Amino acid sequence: CAISESAGGGVNTEAFF.

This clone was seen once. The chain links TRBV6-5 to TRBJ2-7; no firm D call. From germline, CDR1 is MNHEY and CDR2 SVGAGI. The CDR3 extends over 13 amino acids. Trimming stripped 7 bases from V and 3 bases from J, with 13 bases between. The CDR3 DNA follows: TGTGCCAGCACTGTCGGTGAAATCTACGAGCAGTACTTC. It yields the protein CASTVGEIYEQYF.